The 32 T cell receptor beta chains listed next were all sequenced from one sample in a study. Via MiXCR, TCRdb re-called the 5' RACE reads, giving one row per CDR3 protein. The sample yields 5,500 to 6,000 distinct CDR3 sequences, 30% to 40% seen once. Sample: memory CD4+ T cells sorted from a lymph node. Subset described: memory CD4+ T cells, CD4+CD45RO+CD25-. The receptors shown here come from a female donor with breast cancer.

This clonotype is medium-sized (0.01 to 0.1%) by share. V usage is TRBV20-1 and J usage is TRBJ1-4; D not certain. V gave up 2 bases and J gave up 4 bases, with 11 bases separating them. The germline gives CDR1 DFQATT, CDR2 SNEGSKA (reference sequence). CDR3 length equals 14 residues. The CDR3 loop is CSARLAADNEKLFF. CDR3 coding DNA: TGCAGTGCTAGATTGGCGGCGGATAATGAAAAACTGTTTTTT.

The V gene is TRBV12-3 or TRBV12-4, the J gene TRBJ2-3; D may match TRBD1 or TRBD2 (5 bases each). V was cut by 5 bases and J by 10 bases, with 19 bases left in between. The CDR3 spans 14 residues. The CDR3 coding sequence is TGTGCCAGCAGTCCAACGGGGCTTGAAAGGTCGCAGTATTTT. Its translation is CASSPTGLERSQYF.

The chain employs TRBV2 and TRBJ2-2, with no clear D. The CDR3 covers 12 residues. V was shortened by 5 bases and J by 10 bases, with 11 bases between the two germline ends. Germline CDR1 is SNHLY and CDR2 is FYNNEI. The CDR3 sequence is CASSPNPKELFF. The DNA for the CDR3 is TGTGCCAGCAGTCCGAATCCCAAGGAGCTGTTTTTT.

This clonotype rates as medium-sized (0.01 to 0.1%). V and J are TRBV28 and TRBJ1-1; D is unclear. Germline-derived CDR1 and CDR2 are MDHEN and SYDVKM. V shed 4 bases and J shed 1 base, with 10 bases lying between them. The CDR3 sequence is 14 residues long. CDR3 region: CASSSTYRNTEAFF. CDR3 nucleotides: TGTGCCAGCAGTTCTACTTACAGGAACACTGAAGCTTTCTTT. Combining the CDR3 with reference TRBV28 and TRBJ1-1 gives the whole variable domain DVKVTQSSRYLVKRTGEKVFLECVQDMDHENMFWYRQDPGLGLRLIYFSYDVKMKEKGDIPEGYSVSREKKERFSLILESASTNQTSMYLCASSSTYRNTEAFFGQGTRLTVV.

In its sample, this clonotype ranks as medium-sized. The CDR3 spells CASSIRQEGGTIYF. The CDR3 DNA sequence: TGTGCCAGCAGCATCCGTCAAGAGGGAGGCACCATATATTTT. V is TRBV9 and J is TRBJ1-3; no clear D gene. In germline, CDR1 is SGDLS, CDR2 YYNGEE. V was trimmed by 4 bases and J by 9 bases, leaving 17 bases between them. This CDR3 region has 14 residues.

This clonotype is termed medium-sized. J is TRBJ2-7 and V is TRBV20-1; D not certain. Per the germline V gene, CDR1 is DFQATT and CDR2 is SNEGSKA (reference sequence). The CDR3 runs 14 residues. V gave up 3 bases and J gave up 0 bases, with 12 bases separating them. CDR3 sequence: CSARLTKGSYEQYF. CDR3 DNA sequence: TGCAGTGCTAGGTTAACCAAGGGCTCCTACGAGCAGTACTTC.

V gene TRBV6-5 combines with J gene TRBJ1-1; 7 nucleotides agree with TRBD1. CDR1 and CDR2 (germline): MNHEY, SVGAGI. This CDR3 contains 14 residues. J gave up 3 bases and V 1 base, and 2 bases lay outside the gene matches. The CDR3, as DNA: TGTGCCAGCAGTTACTTCAGGGGGGACACTGAAGCTTTCTTT. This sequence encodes CASSYFRGDTEAFF.

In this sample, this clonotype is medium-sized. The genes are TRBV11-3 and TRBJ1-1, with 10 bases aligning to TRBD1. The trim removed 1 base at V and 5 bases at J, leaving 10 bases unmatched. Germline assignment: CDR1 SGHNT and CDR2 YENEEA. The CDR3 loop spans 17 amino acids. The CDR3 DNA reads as TGTGCCAGCAGCTTAGGGGACAGGGGAAACCCAGAGACTGAAGCTTTCTTT. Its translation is CASSLGDRGNPETEAFF. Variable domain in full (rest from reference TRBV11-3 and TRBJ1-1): EAGVVQSPRYKIIEKKQPVAFWCNPISGHNTLYWYLQNLGQGPELLIRYENEEAVDDSQLPKDRFSAERLKGVDSTLKIQPAELGDSAVYLCASSLGDRGNPETEAFFGQGTRLTVV.

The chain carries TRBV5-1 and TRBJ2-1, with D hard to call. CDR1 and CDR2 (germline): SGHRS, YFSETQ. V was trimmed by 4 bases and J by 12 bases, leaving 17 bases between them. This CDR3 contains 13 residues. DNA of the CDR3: TGCGCCAGCAGCCTGATGACATTGCCGGCGCAGTTCTTC. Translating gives CASSLMTLPAQFF.

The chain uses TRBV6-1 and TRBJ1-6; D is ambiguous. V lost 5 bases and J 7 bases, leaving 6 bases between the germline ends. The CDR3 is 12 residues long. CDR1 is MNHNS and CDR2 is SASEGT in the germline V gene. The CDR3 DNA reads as TGTGCCAGCAGTCTTACGAATTCACCCCTCCACTTT. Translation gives CASSLTNSPLHF.

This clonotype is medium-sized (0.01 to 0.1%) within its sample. CDR3 in DNA: TGTGCCAGCAAACAGGGTGATACCTACGAGCAGTACTTC. This sequence encodes CASKQGDTYEQYF. The gene calls are TRBV6-5 and TRBJ2-7; D perhaps matches TRBD1 (6 bases). Germline V gives CDR1 MNHEY, CDR2 SVGAGI. Trimming removed 7 bases at V and 2 bases at J, with 12 bases between. The CDR3 is made up of 13 amino acids.

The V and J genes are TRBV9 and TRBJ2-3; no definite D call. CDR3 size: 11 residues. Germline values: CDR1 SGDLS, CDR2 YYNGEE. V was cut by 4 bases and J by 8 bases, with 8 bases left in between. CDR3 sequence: CASSISGTQYF. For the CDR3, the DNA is TGTGCCAGCAGCATATCGGGTACGCAGTATTTT.

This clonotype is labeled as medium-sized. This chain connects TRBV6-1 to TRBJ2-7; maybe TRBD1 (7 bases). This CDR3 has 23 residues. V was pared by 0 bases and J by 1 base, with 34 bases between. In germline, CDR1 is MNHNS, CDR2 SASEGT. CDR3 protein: CASSEAFIASWGLRQGQSYEQYF. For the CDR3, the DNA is TGTGCCAGCAGTGAAGCATTCATCGCTTCTTGGGGACTTAGACAGGGTCAGTCCTACGAGCAGTACTTC.

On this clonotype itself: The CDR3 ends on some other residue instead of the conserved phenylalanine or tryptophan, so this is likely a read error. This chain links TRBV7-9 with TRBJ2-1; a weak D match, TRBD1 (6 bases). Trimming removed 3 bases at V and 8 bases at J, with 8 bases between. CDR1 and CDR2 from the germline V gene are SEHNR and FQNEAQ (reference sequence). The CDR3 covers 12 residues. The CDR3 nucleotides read TGTGCCAGCAGCTTCTACAGGGATGAGCAGTTCCTC. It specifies CASSFYRDEQFL.

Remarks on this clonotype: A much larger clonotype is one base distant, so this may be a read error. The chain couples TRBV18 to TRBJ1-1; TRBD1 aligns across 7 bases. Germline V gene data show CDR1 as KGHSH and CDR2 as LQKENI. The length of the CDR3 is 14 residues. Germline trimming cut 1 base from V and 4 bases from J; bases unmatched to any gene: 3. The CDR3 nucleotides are TGTGCCAGCTCACCACACCGGGACAGCACTGAAGCTTTCTTT. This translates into CASSPHRDSTEAFF.

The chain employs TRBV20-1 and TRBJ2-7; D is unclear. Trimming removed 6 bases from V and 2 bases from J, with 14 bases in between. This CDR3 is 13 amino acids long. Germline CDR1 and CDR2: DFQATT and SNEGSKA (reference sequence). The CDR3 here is CSAVTFPTYEQYF. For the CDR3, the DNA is TGCAGTGCGGTGACTTTCCCTACCTACGAGCAGTACTTC.

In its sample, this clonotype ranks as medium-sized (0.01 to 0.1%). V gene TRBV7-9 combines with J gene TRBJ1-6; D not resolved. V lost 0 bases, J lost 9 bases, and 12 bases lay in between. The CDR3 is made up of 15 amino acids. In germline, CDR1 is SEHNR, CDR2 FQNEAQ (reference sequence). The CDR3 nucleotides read TGTGCCAGCAGCTTAGCGGGAGGGCGAAGTTCACCCCTCCACTTT. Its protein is CASSLAGGRSSPLHF.

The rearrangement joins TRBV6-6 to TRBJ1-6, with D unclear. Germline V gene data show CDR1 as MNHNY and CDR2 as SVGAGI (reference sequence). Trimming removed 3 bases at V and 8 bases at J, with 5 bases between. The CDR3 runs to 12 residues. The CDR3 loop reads CASSYGDSPLHF. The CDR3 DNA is TGTGCCAGCAGTTATGGGGATTCACCCCTCCACTTT.

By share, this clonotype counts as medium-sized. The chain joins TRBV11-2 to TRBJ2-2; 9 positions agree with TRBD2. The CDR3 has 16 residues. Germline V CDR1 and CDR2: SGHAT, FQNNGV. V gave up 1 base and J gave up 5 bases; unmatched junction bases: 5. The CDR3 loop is CASSLGLAGKTGELFF. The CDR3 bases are TGTGCCAGCAGCTTAGGGCTAGCGGGAAAAACCGGGGAGCTGTTTTTT.

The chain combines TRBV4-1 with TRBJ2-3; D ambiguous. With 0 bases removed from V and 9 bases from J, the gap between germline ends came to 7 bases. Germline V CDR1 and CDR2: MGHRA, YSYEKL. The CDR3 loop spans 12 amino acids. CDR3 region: CASSQEGVTQYF. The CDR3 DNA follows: TGCGCCAGCAGCCAAGAGGGTGTCACGCAGTATTTT.

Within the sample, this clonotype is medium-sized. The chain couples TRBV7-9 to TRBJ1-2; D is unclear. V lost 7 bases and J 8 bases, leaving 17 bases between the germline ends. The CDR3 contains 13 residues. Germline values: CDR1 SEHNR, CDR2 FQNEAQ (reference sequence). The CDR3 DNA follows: TGTGCCAGCACCCCGTTTGAGGTCTCCGGCTACACCTTC. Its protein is CASTPFEVSGYTF.

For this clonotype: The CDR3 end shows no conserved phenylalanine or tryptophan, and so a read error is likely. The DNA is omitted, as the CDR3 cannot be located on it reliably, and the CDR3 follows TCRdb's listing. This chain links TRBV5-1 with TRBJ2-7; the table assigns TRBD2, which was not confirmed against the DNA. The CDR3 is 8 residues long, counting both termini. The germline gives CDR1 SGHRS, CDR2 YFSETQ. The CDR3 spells CASSIGLA.

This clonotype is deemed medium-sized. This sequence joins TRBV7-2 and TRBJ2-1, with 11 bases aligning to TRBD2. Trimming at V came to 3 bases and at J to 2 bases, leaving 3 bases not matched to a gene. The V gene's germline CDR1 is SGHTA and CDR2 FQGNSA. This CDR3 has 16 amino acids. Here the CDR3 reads CASSFRLAGTYNEQFF. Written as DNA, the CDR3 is TGTGCCAGCAGCTTCCGACTAGCGGGAACCTACAATGAGCAGTTCTTC.

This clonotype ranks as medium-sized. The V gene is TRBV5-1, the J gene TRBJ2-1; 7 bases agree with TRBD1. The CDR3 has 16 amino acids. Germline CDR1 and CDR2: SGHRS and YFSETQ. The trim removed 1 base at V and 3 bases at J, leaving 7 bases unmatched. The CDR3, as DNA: TGCGCCAGCAGCTTGTCAGGGGGAAGTTTCTACAATGAGCAGTTCTTC. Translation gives CASSLSGGSFYNEQFF.

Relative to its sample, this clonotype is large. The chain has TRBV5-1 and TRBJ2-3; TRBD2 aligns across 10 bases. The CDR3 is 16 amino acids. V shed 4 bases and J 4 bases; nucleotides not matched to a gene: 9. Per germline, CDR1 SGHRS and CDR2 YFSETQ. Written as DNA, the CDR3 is TGCGCCAGCAGCCCTGATAGCGGGGGGACAGCAGATACGCAGTATTTT. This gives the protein CASSPDSGGTADTQYF.

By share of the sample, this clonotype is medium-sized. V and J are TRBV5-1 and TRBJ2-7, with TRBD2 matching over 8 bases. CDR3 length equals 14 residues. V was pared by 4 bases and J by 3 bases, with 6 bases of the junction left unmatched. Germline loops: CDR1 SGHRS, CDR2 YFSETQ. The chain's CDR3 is CASSGLAGNYEQYF. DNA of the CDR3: TGCGCCAGCAGCGGGTTAGCGGGGAACTACGAGCAGTACTTC.

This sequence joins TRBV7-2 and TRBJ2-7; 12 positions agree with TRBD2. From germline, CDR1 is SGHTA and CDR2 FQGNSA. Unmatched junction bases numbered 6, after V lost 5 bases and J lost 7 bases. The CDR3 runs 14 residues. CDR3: CASSPRLAGEEQYF. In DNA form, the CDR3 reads TGTGCCAGCAGCCCGCGACTAGCGGGAGAAGAGCAGTACTTC.

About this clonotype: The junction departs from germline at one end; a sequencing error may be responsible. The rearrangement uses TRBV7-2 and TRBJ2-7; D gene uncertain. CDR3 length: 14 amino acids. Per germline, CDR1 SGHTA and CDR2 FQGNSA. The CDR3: CAGSSAGRHYEQYF. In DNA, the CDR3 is TGTGCCGGCAGCTCAGCCGGGCGCCACTACGAGCAGTACTTC.

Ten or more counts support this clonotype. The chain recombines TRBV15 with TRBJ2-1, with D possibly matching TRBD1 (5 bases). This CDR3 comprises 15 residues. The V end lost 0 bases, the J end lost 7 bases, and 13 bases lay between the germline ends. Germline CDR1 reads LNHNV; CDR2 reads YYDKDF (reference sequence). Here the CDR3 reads CATSRDGKGWNEQFF. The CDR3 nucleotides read TGTGCCACCAGCAGAGATGGAAAGGGGTGGAATGAGCAGTTCTTC.

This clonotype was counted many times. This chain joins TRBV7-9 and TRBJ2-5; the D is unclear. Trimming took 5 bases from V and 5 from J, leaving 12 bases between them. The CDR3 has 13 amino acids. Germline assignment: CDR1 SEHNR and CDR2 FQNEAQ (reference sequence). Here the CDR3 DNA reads TGTGCCAGCAGCCCTACTCGTTATGAGACCCAGTACTTC. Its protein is CASSPTRYETQYF. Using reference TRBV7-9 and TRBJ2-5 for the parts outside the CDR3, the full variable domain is DTGVSQNPRHKITKRGQNVTFRCDPISEHNRLYWYRQTLGQGPEFLTYFQNEAQLEKSRLLSDRFSAERPKGSFSTLEIQRTEQGDSAMYLCASSPTRYETQYFGPGTRLLVL.

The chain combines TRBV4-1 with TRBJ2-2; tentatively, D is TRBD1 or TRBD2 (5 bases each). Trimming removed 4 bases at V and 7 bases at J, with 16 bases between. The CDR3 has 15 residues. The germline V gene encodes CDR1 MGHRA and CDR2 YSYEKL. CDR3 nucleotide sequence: TGCGCCAGCAGCCTTTTGGGACCCCCCGGCGGGGAGCTGTTTTTT. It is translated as CASSLLGPPGGELFF.

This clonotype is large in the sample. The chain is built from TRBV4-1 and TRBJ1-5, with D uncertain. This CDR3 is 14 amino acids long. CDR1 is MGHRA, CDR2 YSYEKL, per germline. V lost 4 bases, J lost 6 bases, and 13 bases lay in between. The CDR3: CASSPGELGQPQHF. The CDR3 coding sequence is TGCGCCAGCAGCCCTGGCGAGTTGGGTCAGCCCCAGCATTTT.